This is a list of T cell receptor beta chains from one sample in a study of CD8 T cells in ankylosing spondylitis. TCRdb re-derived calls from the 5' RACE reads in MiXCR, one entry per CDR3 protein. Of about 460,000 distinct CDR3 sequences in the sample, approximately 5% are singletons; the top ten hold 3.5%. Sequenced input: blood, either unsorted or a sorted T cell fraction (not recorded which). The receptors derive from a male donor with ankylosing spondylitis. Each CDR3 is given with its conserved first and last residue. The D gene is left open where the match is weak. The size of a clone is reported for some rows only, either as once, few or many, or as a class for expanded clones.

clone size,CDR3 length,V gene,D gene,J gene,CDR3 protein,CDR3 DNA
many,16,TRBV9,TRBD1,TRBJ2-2,CASSVRDRGLSGELFF,TGTGCCAGCAGCGTCCGGGACAGGGGGCTTAGCGGGGAGCTGTTTTTT
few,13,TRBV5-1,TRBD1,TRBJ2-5,CASSQGQIETQYF,TGCGCCAGCTCACAGGGACAGATCGAGACCCAGTACTTC
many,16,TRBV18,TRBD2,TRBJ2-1,CASSPSVLAGGGEQFF,TGTGCCAGCTCACCATCCGTCCTAGCGGGAGGGGGTGAGCAGTTCTTC
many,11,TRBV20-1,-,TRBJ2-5,CSVRVRETQYF,TGCAGTGTGAGGGTACGAGAGACCCAGTACTTC
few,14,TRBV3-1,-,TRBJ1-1,CASSQAGLGTEAFF,TGTGCCAGCAGCCAAGCGGGGTTGGGCACTGAAGCTTTCTTT
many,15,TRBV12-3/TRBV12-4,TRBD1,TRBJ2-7,CASSLGRGSSYEQYF,TGTGCCAGCAGTTTAGGCAGGGGGAGCTCCTACGAGCAGTACTTC
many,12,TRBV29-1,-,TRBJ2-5,CSVDSGYETQYF,TGCAGCGTTGATTCGGGGTATGAGACCCAGTACTTC
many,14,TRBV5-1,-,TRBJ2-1,CASSFFQGHDEQFF,TGCGCCAGCAGCTTTTTCCAGGGGCACGATGAGCAGTTCTTC
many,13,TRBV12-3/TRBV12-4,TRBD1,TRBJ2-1,CASSPITGTGGFF,TGTGCCAGCAGTCCGATCACCGGGACAGGGGGGTTCTTC
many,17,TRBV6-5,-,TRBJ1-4,CASSYGDNLRSNEKLFF,TGTGCCAGCAGTTACGGGGACAACCTGAGAAGTAATGAAAAACTGTTTTTT
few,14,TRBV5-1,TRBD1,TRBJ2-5,CASRMTGGFETQYF,TGCGCCAGCAGGATGACAGGGGGCTTTGAGACCCAGTACTTC
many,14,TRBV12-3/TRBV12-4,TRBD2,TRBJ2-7,CASSTSGGTYEQYF,TGTGCCAGCAGTACTAGCGGGGGCACCTACGAGCAGTACTTC
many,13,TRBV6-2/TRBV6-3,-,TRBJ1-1,CASSPAPYLDAFF,TGTGCCAGCAGCCCAGCCCCTTACCTCGACGCTTTCTTT
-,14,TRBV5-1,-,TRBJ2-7,CASSFLLGLYEQYF,TGCGCCAGCAGCTTCCTCCTCGGGCTTTACGAGCAGTACTTC
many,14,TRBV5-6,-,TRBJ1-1,CASIRVGSRTEAFF,TGTGCCAGCATCCGAGTAGGCAGCCGGACTGAAGCTTTCTTT
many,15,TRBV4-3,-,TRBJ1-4,CASSQNRATNEKLFF,TGCGCCAGCAGCCAAAACAGGGCAACTAATGAAAAACTGTTTTTT
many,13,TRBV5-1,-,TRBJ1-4,CASSSDLSGKLFF,TGCGCCAGCAGCTCGGACCTAAGCGGAAAACTGTTTTTT
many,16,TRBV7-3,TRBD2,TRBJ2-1,CASSLSGGAGYNEQFF,TGTGCCAGCAGCTTAAGCGGGGGGGCCGGCTACAATGAGCAGTTCTTC
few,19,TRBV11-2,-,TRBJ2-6,CASSLVASMDPSGANVLTF,TGTGCCAGCAGCTTAGTGGCGAGTATGGATCCGTCCGGGGCCAACGTCCTGACTTTC
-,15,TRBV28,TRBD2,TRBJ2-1,CASTLPQRGYNEQFF,TGTGCCAGCACCCTGCCCCAGCGGGGATACAATGAGCAGTTCTTC
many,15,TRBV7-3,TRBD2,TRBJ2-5,CASSLGLAVGETQYF,TGTGCCAGCAGCTTAGGGCTAGCGGTAGGAGAGACCCAGTACTTC
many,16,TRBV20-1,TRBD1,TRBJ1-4,CSATKGGTGGGEKLFF,TGCAGTGCTACCAAGGGGGGGACAGGGGGAGGAGAAAAACTGTTTTTT
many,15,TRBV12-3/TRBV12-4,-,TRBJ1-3,CASSLALTDGNTIYF,TGTGCCAGCAGTTTAGCGCTCACAGATGGAAACACCATATATTTT
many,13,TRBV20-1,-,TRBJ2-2,CSAFDSNTGELFF,TGCAGTGCTTTTGACTCCAACACCGGGGAGCTGTTTTTT
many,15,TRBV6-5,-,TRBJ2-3,CASSYSPAASDTQYF,TGTGCCAGCAGTTACTCGCCGGCGGCTTCAGATACGCAGTATTTT
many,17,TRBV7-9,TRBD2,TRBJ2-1,CASSSGLAGDGYNEQFF,TGTGCCAGCAGCTCAGGACTAGCGGGAGACGGTTACAATGAGCAGTTCTTC
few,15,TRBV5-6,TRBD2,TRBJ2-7,CASSYGLVDLYEQYF,TGTGCCAGCAGCTACGGACTAGTCGACCTCTACGAGCAGTACTTC
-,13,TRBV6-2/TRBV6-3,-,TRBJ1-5,CASSYPGDQPQHF,TGTGCCAGCAGTTACCCGGGGGATCAGCCCCAGCATTTT
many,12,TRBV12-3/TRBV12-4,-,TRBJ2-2,CASSLEVGELFF,TGTGCCAGCAGTTTAGAAGTCGGGGAGCTGTTTTTT
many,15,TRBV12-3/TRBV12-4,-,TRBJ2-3,CASLSVAGDTDTQYF,TGTGCCAGCCTGTCCGTGGCAGGGGATACAGATACGCAGTATTTT
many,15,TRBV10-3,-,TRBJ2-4,CAISQQTGGGHIQYF,TGTGCCATCAGTCAACAGACAGGAGGAGGCCACATTCAGTACTTC
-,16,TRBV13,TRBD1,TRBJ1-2,CASILAEGGAHYGYTF,TGTGCCAGCATCCTCGCGGAAGGGGGCGCTCACTATGGCTACACCTTC
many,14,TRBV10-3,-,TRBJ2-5,CAISGDLYQETQYF,TGTGCCATCAGTGGGGACTTGTACCAAGAGACCCAGTACTTC
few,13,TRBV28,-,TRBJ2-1,CASIRDSYNEQFF,TGTGCCAGCATCCGGGACTCCTACAATGAGCAGTTCTTC
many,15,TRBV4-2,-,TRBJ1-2,CATERVREEGYGYTF,TGTGCCACCGAAAGAGTGAGGGAAGAAGGCTATGGCTACACCTTC
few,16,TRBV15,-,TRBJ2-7,CATSRDPFWDSYEQYF,TGTGCCACCAGCAGAGACCCGTTTTGGGACTCCTACGAGCAGTACTTC
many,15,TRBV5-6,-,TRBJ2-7,CASSLVRGTPYEQYF,TGTGCCAGCAGCTTGGTGCGGGGGACACCGTACGAGCAGTACTTC
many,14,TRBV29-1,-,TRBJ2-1,CSVVVRERLAEQFF,TGCAGCGTTGTGGTCCGGGAGAGACTTGCTGAGCAGTTCTTC
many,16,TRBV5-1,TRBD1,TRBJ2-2,CASSLEGQGDTGELFF,TGCGCCAGCAGCTTGGAGGGACAGGGGGACACCGGGGAGCTGTTTTTT
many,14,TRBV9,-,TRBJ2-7,CASSVNGGGYEQYF,TGTGCCAGCAGCGTAAACGGGGGTGGATACGAGCAGTACTTC
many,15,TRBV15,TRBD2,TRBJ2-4,CATSRDGLARNIQYF,TGTGCCACCAGCAGAGATGGACTAGCCCGTAACATTCAGTACTTC
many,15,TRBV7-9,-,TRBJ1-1,CASSSTGVRDTEAFF,TGTGCCAGCAGCTCCACGGGGGTGCGGGACACTGAAGCTTTCTTT
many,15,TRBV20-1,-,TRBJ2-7,CSARDRRGFSYEQYF,TGCAGTGCTAGAGACCGACGGGGATTCTCCTACGAGCAGTACTTC
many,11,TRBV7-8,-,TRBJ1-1,CASGGNTEAFF,TGTGCCAGCGGCGGGAACACTGAAGCTTTCTTT
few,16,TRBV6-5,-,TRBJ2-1,CASSYYRRVAHNEQFF,TGTGCCAGCAGTTATTATCGGAGGGTTGCCCACAATGAGCAGTTCTTC
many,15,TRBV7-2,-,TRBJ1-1,CASSLDRGGNTEAFF,TGTGCCAGCAGCTTAGATCGGGGAGGGAACACTGAAGCTTTCTTT
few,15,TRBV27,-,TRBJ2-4,CASSPRGAGKNIQYF,TGTGCCAGCAGTCCTCGAGGGGCAGGGAAAAACATTCAGTACTTC
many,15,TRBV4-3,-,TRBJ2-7,CASSQEGFRAGEQYF,TGCGCCAGCAGCCAAGAAGGTTTCAGGGCCGGCGAGCAGTACTTC
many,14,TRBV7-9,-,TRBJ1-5,CASSWGGGEEPQHF,TGTGCCAGCAGCTGGGGGGGAGGGGAAGAGCCCCAGCATTTT
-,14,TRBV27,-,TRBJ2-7,CASSPPELLGEQYF,TGTGCCAGCAGTCCTCCCGAGTTGTTGGGGGAGCAGTACTTC
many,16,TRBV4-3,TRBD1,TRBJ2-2,CASSQGTGTGTGELFF,TGCGCCAGCAGCCAGGGTACCGGGACAGGGACCGGGGAGCTGTTTTTT
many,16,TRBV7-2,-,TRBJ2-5,CASSLAHGLGQETQYF,TGTGCCAGCAGCTTAGCGCACGGGTTGGGACAAGAGACCCAGTACTTC
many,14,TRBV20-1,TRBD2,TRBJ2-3,CSARDSGGAGTQYF,TGCAGTGCTAGAGATTCCGGGGGGGCCGGTACGCAGTATTTT
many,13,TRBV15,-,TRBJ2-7,CATSREERGEQYF,TGTGCCACCAGCAGAGAGGAAAGGGGCGAGCAGTACTTC
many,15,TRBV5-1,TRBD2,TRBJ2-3,CASYEPGLAGDTQYF,TGCGCCAGTTATGAACCGGGACTAGCCGGGGATACGCAGTATTTT
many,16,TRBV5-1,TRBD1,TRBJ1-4,CASSCLTGVSCEKLFF,TGCGCCAGCAGCTGTCTTACAGGGGTATCATGTGAAAAACTGTTTTTT
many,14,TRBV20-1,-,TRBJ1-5,CSARRAWGIQPQHF,TGCAGTGCCCGGAGGGCTTGGGGCATACAGCCCCAGCATTTT
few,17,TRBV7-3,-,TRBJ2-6,CASSLMGAASGANVLTF,TGTGCCAGCAGCTTAATGGGCGCCGCTTCTGGGGCCAACGTCCTGACTTTC
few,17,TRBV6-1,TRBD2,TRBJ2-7,CASSHPREGGSSYEQYF,TGTGCCAGCAGTCATCCCCGGGAGGGGGGTAGCTCCTACGAGCAGTACTTC